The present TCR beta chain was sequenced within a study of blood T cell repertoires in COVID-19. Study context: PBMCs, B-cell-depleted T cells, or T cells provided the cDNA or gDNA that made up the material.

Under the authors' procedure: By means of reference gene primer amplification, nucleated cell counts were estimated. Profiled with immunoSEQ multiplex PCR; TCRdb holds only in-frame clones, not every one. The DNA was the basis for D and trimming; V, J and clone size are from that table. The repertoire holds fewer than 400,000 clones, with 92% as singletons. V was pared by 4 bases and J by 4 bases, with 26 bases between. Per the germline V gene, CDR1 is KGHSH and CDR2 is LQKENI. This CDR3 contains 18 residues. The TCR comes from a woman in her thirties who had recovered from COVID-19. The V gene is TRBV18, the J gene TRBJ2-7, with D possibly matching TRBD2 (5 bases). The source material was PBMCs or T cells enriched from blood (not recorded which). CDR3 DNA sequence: TGTGCCAGCTCACTGGGAGTAGTGGCGGGCACTTCGGGATACGAGCAGTACTTC. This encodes CASSLGVVAGTSGYEQYF. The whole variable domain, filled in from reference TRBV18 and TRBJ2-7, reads NAGVMQNPRHLVRRRGQEARLRCSPMKGHSHVYWYRQLPEEGLKFMVYLQKENIIDESGMPKERFSAEFPKEGPSILRIQQVVRGDSAAYFCASSLGVVAGTSGYEQYFGPGTRLTVT.